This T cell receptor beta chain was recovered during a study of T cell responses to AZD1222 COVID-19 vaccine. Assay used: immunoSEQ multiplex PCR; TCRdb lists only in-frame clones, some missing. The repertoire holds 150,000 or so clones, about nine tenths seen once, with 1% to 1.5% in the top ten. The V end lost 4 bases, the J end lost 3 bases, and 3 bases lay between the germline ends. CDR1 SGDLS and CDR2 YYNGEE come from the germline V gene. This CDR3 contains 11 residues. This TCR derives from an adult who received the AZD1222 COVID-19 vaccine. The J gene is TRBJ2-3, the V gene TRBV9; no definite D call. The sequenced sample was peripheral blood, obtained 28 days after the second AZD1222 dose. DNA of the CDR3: TGTGCCAGCAGCCTTACAGATACGCAGTATTTT. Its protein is CASSLTDTQYF.